The 8 T cell receptor beta chains below were found in one sample sequenced in a study of OX40 agonist ivuxolimab in advanced cancers. The protocol used for the library was the immunoSEQ multiplex PCR assay. TCRdb provides this immuneACCESS table in a form limited to in-frame rearrangements. Some clones are lacking; in checked studies, under half of them reflect an unresolved V gene, and why the rest are absent is not known. The sample includes approximately 70,000 clones, with around nine tenths observed a single time. The ten top clones hold roughly 5% of the sample. Material: CD4+ or CD8+ T cells sorted from blood, obtained in a trial of the OX40 agonist ivuxolimab. Receptors originate from an adult with an advanced solid tumor such as melanoma, head and neck, liver or kidney cancer.

V gene TRBV6-5 combines with J gene TRBJ2-1; a possible D gene is TRBD2 (6 bases). V shed 8 bases and J shed 0 bases, with 8 bases lying between them. The CDR3 has 13 amino acids. Germline-derived CDR1 and CDR2 are MNHEY and SVGAGI. CDR3 DNA sequence: TGTGCCAGCCGGGAGAGCTCCTACAATGAGCAGTTCTTC. Amino acids: CASRESSYNEQFF.

This chain uses TRBV18 with TRBJ1-2; D is perhaps TRBD1 (6 bases). The CDR3 has 12 amino acids. The germline V gene encodes CDR1 KGHSH and CDR2 LQKENI. V was trimmed by 5 bases and J by 8 bases, leaving 12 bases between them. Written as DNA, the CDR3 is TGTGCCAGCTCAAGCACAGGGAGAGGCTACACCTTC. It yields the protein CASSSTGRGYTF.

This chain links TRBV18 with TRBJ1-1; 7 bases line up with TRBD1. The CDR3 has 13 amino acids. V lost 2 bases, J lost 11 bases, and 8 bases stayed unmatched. Germline-derived CDR1 and CDR2 are KGHSH and LQKENI. Here the CDR3 reads CASSPWGGGVAFF. DNA of the CDR3: TGTGCCAGCTCACCATGGGGAGGGGGCGTTGCTTTCTTT.

V usage is TRBV7-8 and J usage is TRBJ2-7; the D gene is possibly TRBD2 (5 bases). The CDR3 sequence is 13 residues long. Between the trimmed V and J ends, which lost 5 bases and 6 bases, there was a span of 14 bases. The germline V gene encodes CDR1 SGHVS and CDR2 FQNEAQ. This CDR3 reads CASSDWSEGEQYF. CDR3 DNA: TGTGCCAGCAGCGACTGGAGCGAGGGCGAGCAGTACTTC.

This clone was observed a handful of times. The V gene is TRBV21-1, the J gene TRBJ1-5; TRBD1, the table's D call, lacks a check against the DNA. TRBV21-1 has pseudogene status. This CDR3 is 16 amino acids long. The CDR3: CASSITGLGLYQPQHF. CDR3 DNA sequence: TGTGCCAGCAGCATCACAGGGTTGGGGTTGTATCAGCCCCAGCATTTT.

The chain uses TRBV7-9 and TRBJ2-5; D is unresolved. Germline values: CDR1 SEHNR, CDR2 FQNEAQ (reference sequence). V lost 11 bases to trimming and J lost 2 bases, with 15 bases between them. The CDR3 is 13 amino acids. This CDR3 reads CASTTPLQETQYF. The CDR3 DNA reads TGTGCCTCAACGACACCACTGCAAGAGACCCAGTACTTC.

This clone was picked up one time. The V call is TRBV28, the J call TRBJ1-1; 7 bases line up with TRBD1. The CDR3 has 14 residues. Germline V gives CDR1 MDHEN, CDR2 SYDVKM. V lost 7 bases and J lost 4; bases outside the gene matches: 9. The CDR3 DNA follows: TGTGCCAGCACCCCGGTCCGGGACAGCACTGAAGCTTTCTTT. Translating gives CASTPVRDSTEAFF.

V is TRBV6-5 and J is TRBJ2-7; D remains ambiguous. CDR3 length: 12 amino acids. Trimming cost V 7 bases and J 6 bases, with 13 bases left between them. Looked up from germline, CDR1 is MNHEY and CDR2 is SVGAGI. The DNA of the CDR3 is TGTGCCAGCAACACCCGGTGGAGCGAGCAGTACTTC. Translation: CASNTRWSEQYF.